Here is one T cell receptor beta chain with its context. The sample originates from a study of blood T cell repertoires in COVID-19. The wider study: Researchers got acute and convalescent COVID-19 samples from the United States, Italy and Spain. In each case, the material was cDNA or gDNA derived from T cells, B-cell-depleted T cells, or PBMCs.

The authors' processing: Cell counts per sample came from amplifying reference gene primers. Clones were sequenced by immunoSEQ multiplex PCR, and TCRdb holds only the in-frame ones, with some missing. Clone size and the V and J calls come from that table; the DNA yielded D and trimming. This table has tens of thousands of clones, about 85% appearing once. This CDR3 region has 15 residues. Unmatched junction bases numbered 10, after V lost 6 bases and J lost 7 bases. Germline V gene data show CDR1 as MNHEY and CDR2 as SMNVEV (reference sequence). This clonotype was obtained from a man aged 65-85 years with active COVID-19. The chain has TRBV27 and TRBJ2-2; 8 positions match TRBD1. Input material: peripheral blood. CDR3 bases: TGTGCCAGCAGCCCGCGGACAGGGTTTGTCGGGGAGCTGTTTTTT. Protein sequence: CASSPRTGFVGELFF.